Listed below are T cell receptor beta chains from one sample, sequenced in a study of blood T cell repertoires in COVID-19. Measured with immunoSEQ multiplex PCR; TCRdb has only the in-frame clones, and not every one. Counted here are 240,000 or so clones, about 70% occurring once; the ten biggest clones make up about 3.5%. Sequenced input: peripheral blood. Receptors originate from a woman older than 75 with acute or convalescent COVID-19. Both conserved end residues are part of each CDR3. The D gene is left open where the match is weak. Expanded clones are given a class, and other clones once, few, many or no size at all.

TRBJ2-7 | TRBD1 | TRBV6-5 | few | 14 | TGTGCCAGCAGGGCCGGGACAGGGAACTACGAGCAGTACTTC | CASRAGTGNYEQYF
TRBJ2-2 | TRBD1 | TRBV7-9 | . | 14 | TGTGCCAGCAGACAGGGGTTGGGTACCGGGGAGCTGTTTTTT | CASRQGLGTGELFF
TRBJ1-1 | . | TRBV7-8 | . | 15 | TGTGCCAGCAGCTTAAATTCGTGGAGTAACACTGAAGCTTTCTTT | CASSLNSWSNTEAFF
TRBJ2-3 | . | TRBV10-1 | . | 15 | TGCGCCAGCTCGCTTGGGACTGGGCCCGGGTATACGCAGTATTTT | CASSLGTGPGYTQYF
TRBJ1-5 | . | TRBV19 | few | 14 | TGTGCCAGTAGTGTCGGACAGAATGATCAGCCCCAGCATTTT | CASSVGQNDQPQHF
TRBJ2-3 | . | TRBV6-4 | . | 14 | TGTGCCAGCAGTGAAATAGCTAGCACAGATACGCAGTATTTT | CASSEIASTDTQYF
TRBJ2-2 | TRBD2 | TRBV19 | . | 17 | TGTGCCACCACGGGAACATATGGGCTAGCGGAAACCGGGGAGCTGTTTTTT | CATTGTYGLAETGELFF
TRBJ2-5 | TRBD2 | TRBV2 | . | 17 | TGTGCCAGCAGTGAAGGGGGAACTAGCGGGGGACAAGAGACCCAGTACTTC | CASSEGGTSGGQETQYF
TRBJ1-2 | . | TRBV20-1 | once | 11 | TGCAGTGCAACTCGGGGCTATGGCTACACCTTC | CSATRGYGYTF
TRBJ2-5 | TRBD1 | TRBV7-2 | . | 14 | TGTGCCAGCAGACTTGACAGGGGACAAGAGACCCAGTACTTC | CASRLDRGQETQYF
TRBJ2-7 | TRBD2 | TRBV2 | few | 15 | TGTGCCAGCACCGACGTGACTAGCGGGAGCTACGAGCAGTACTTC | CASTDVTSGSYEQYF
TRBJ2-2 | . | TRBV19 | . | 14 | TGTGCCAGTAGTATAATCGAGGGCACCGGGGAGCTGTTTTTT | CASSIIEGTGELFF
TRBJ2-7 | TRBD2 | TRBV29-1 | many | 14 | TGCAGCGTTGACTCCGGGACTAGAAGCTCCGAGCAGTACTTC | CSVDSGTRSSEQYF
TRBJ1-2 | TRBD1 | TRBV7-2 | . | 15 | TGTGCCAGCAGCCCCTGGACAGGGGAGACCTATGGCTACACCTTC | CASSPWTGETYGYTF
TRBJ2-6 | TRBD1 | TRBV6-2/TRBV6-3 | . | 19 | TGTGCCAGCAGTTACCGGGGTGGACAGGGCCTCTCTGGGGCCAACGTCCTGACTTTC | CASSYRGGQGLSGANVLTF
TRBJ2-3 | . | TRBV3-1/TRBV3-2 | . | 13 | TGTGCCAGCAGCGGCCTAGCGACAGATACGCAGTATTTT | CASSGLATDTQYF
TRBJ2-1 | . | TRBV19 | . | 15 | TGTGCCAGTAGTGTCGGGCAGGGAACTTACAATGAGCAGTTCTTC | CASSVGQGTYNEQFF
TRBJ1-6 | TRBD1 | TRBV18 | . | 15 | TGTGCCAGCTCACCTCCCGGGACAGGGAGTTCACCCCTCCACTTT | CASSPPGTGSSPLHF
TRBJ1-5 | TRBD1 | TRBV3-1/TRBV3-2 | . | 17 | TGTGCCAGCAGCCCGTACCCGGGACAGGGGATGCATCAGCCCCAGCATTTT | CASSPYPGQGMHQPQHF
TRBJ2-7 | TRBD2 | TRBV3-1/TRBV3-2 | . | 17 | TGTGCCAGCAGCAGATCCGGGACTAGCGGGAGGGCCTACGAGCAGTACTTC | CASSRSGTSGRAYEQYF
TRBJ1-1 | TRBD1 | TRBV5-1 | . | 14 | TGCGCCAGCAGCGCCCGGGACAGGGGCTCTGAAGCTTTCTTT | CASSARDRGSEAFF
TRBJ2-1 | . | TRBV7-2 | . | 16 | TGTGCCAGCAGCGCTAGACTGGTCCGCCCTTACAATGAGCAGTTCTTC | CASSARLVRPYNEQFF
TRBJ1-4 | TRBD1 | TRBV4-1 | . | 16 | TGCGCCAGCAGCCAAGGACAGGGTATGTCTAATGAAAAACTGTTTTTT | CASSQGQGMSNEKLFF
TRBJ1-6 | . | TRBV6-1 | . | 15 | TGTGCCAGCAGTGAAGAAAGGACTTATAATTCACCCCTCCACTTT | CASSEERTYNSPLHF
TRBJ1-2 | . | TRBV6-4 | . | 8 | TGTGCCAGCACGGGTAACTCCTTC | CASTGNSF
TRBJ1-3 | TRBD1 | TRBV18 | . | 14 | TGTGCCAGCATGACAGGGCGCTCTGGAAACACCATATATTTT | CASMTGRSGNTIYF